This entry concerns a single TCR beta chain. The data stem from a study of T cells in Graves' hyperthyroidism and ophthalmopathy. RNA transcripts yielded amplified TCR beta CDR3 regions. Researchers ran a first-round RT-PCR on the TCR CDR3 using the HTBI primer set. TCRdb re-called the multiplex PCR reads with MiXCR, one entry per CDR3 protein. Of over 500,000 distinct CDR3 sequences listed, approximately 48% are singletons. Sequenced material: peripheral blood or thyroid tissue (not recorded which). The source is an adult woman with Graves' disease, either hyperthyroidism or ophthalmopathy (not recorded which).

The CDR3 nucleotides read TGCGCCAGCGGCGGGGGGAACACTGAAGCTTTCTTT. Its translation: CASGGGNTEAFF. The V call is TRBV10-2, the J call TRBJ1-1, with D perhaps matching TRBD1 (5 bases). Between the trimmed V and J ends, which lost 8 bases and 1 base, there was a span of 8 bases. Germline V gives CDR1 WSHSY, CDR2 SAAADI. There are 12 residues in the CDR3.